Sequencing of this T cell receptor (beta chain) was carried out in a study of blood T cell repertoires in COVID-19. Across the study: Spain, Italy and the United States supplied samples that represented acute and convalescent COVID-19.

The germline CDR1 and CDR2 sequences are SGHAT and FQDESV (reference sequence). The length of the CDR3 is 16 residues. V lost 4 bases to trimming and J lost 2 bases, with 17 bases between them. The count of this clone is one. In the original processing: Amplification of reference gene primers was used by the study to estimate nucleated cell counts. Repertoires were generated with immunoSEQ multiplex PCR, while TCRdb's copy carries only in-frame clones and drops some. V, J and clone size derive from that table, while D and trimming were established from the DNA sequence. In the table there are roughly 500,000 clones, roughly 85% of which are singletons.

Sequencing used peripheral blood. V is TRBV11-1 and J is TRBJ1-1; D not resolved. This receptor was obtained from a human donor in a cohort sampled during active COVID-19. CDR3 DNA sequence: TGTGCCAGCAGCTCCCGAACCGGACGGGAAAACACTGAAGCTTTCTTT. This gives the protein CASSSRTGRENTEAFF.